The following is a TCR beta chain sequence with its context. These data are taken from a study of blood T cell repertoires in COVID-19. Study-wide background: Acute and convalescent COVID-19 specimens originated in the United States, Italy and Spain. PBMCs, B-cell-depleted T cells, or T cells were the source of the cDNA or gDNA that made up the material.

Original analysis: Reference gene primer amplification yielded estimated nucleated cell counts. Using immunoSEQ multiplex PCR, the repertoire was profiled, and TCRdb retains in-frame clones only, with some absent. That table supplies the V and J calls and clone size; D and trimming were determined from the DNA. The table records over 200,000 clones, approximately 80% of them present only once. Germline CDR1 and CDR2: SGHTA and FQGTGA. The CDR3 is 18 residues long. The V and J ends lost 5 bases and 2 bases, in that order; junction bases with no gene match: 13. Source material: peripheral blood. The sequence was obtained from a woman over 75 with active or convalescent COVID-19. The genes are TRBV7-3 and TRBJ2-3, with 10 bases lining up with TRBD2. CDR3: CASSPAPKLAGTTDTQYF. The CDR3 DNA is TGTGCCAGCAGCCCCGCCCCCAAACTAGCGGGGACCACAGATACGCAGTATTTT.